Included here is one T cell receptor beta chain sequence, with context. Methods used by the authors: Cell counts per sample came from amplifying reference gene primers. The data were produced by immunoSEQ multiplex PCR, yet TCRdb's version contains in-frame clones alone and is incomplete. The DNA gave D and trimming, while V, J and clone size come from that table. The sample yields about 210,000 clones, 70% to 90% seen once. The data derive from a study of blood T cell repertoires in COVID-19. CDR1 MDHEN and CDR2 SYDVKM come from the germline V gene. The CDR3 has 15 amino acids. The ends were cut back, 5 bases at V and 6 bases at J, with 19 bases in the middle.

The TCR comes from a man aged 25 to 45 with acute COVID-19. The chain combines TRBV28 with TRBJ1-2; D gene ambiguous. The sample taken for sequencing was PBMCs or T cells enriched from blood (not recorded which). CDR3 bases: TGTGCCAGCAGTCTAGGGCGGGAAGGGTTCGATGGCTACACCTTC. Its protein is CASSLGREGFDGYTF.